This is a list of T cell receptor beta chains from one sample in a study of cytomegalovirus exposure and HLA in healthy donors. The assay was immunoSEQ multiplex PCR, and TCRdb's table has in-frame clones only and misses some. The sample data list around 77,000 clones. The sequenced material came from PBMCs. Receptors originate from a man between 50 and 59 years old in good health and CMV-seropositive. The CDR3 runs from the conserved cysteine through the conserved F or W.

v_gene: TRBV28
CDR3aa: CASSWGQGNYGYTF

v_gene: TRBV19
CDR3aa: CASTSSREAGNTIYF

v_gene: TRBV19
CDR3aa: CATTSPTVGNTIYF

v_gene: TRBV5-6
CDR3aa: CASSSTGWGSYEQYF

v_gene: TRBV30
CDR3aa: CASGISYNSPLHF

v_gene: TRBV12-5
CDR3aa: CASGLGGQRYTDTQYF

v_gene: TRBV7-3
CDR3aa: CASSLQRRTEAFF

v_gene: TRBV2
CDR3aa: CASSTLLTGGVSTQFF

v_gene: TRBV5-1
CDR3aa: CASSWTGTSTDTQYF

v_gene: TRBV5-1
CDR3aa: CASRPQMNLNYGYTF

v_gene: TRBV7-2
CDR3aa: CASSLGIDRGDTQYF

v_gene: TRBV6-6
CDR3aa: CASSNRGETEAFF

v_gene: TRBV7-6
CDR3aa: CASSLARGINTEAFF

v_gene: TRBV10-3
CDR3aa: CAIRGQVGQPQHF

v_gene: TRBV7-9
CDR3aa: CASSLALAGDTGELFF

v_gene: TRBV5-6
CDR3aa: CASSPEGTGGYGYTF

v_gene: TRBV15
CDR3aa: CATSSRQSGNTIYF

v_gene: TRBV19
CDR3aa: CASSIGERQATYEQYF

v_gene: TRBV27
CDR3aa: CASSLSLGALWYF

v_gene: TRBV5-1
CDR3aa: CASSSGTSTSGANVLTF

v_gene: TRBV7-2
CDR3aa: CASSGQGGGANVLTF

v_gene: TRBV7-2
CDR3aa: CASSLKGGSNQPQHF

v_gene: TRBV6-5
CDR3aa: CASSLTGPPAGELFF

v_gene: TRBV18
CDR3aa: CASSPETAYSSTDTQYF

v_gene: TRBV7-2
CDR3aa: CASWGVMNTEAFF